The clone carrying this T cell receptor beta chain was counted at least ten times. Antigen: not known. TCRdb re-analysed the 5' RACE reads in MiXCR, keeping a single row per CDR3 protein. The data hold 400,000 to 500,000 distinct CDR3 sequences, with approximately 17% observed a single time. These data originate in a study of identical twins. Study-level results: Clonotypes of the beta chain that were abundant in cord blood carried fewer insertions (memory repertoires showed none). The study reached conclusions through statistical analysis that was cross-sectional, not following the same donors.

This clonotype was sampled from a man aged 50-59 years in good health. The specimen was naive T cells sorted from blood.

The CDR3 here is CSAGVQGAETQYF. In nucleotides, the CDR3 is TGCAGTGCTGGGGTTCAGGGGGCAGAGACCCAGTACTTC. V gene TRBV20-1 combines with J gene TRBJ2-5, with 8 positions matching TRBD1. J gave up 4 bases and V 5 bases, and 6 bases lay outside the gene matches. Germline V CDR1 and CDR2: DFQATT, SNEGSKA (reference sequence). This CDR3 has 13 residues.